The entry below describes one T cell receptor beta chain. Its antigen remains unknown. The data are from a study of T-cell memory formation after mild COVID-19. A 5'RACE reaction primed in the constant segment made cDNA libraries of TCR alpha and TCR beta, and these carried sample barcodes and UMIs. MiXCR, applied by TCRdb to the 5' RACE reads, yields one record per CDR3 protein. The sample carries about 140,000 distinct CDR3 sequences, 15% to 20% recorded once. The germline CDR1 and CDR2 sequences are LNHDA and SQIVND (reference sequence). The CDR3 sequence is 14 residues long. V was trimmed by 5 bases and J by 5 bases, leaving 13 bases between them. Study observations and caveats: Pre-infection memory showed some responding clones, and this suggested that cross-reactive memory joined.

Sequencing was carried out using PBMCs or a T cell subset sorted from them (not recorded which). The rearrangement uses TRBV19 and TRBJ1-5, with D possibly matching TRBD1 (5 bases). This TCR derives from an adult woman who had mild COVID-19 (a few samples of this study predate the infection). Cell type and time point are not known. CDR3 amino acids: CASSDGTVYQPQHF. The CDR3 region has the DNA TGTGCCAGTAGTGACGGGACGGTATATCAGCCCCAGCATTTT.